The 21 T cell receptor beta chains below come from one sample, sequenced in a study of blood T cell repertoires in COVID-19. TCRdb's table, derived via immunoSEQ multiplex PCR, lists solely in-frame clones and lacks some. The sample lists about 200,000 clones, roughly 86% occurring once. The sample was PBMCs or T cells enriched from blood (not recorded which). The receptors shown here come from a man in his forties with acute COVID-19.

The chain couples TRBV19 to TRBJ2-7; 9 nucleotides line up with TRBD1. Per the germline V gene, CDR1 is LNHDA and CDR2 is SQIVND (reference sequence). The CDR3 has 14 amino acids. V lost 5 bases, J lost 3 bases, and 5 bases stayed unmatched. The CDR3 loop reads CASSAGTGLYEQYF. The DNA of the CDR3 is TGTGCCAGTAGTGCGGGGACAGGGCTCTACGAGCAGTACTTC.

CDR3 region: CASSYQSPGQGNQPQHF. The CDR3 coding sequence is TGTGCCAGCAGCTACCAAAGTCCGGGACAGGGTAATCAGCCCCAGCATTTT. The chain links TRBV7-9 to TRBJ1-5; 9 bases agree with TRBD1. Trimming removed 4 bases from V and 4 bases from J; junction bases left unmatched: 11. Looked up from germline, CDR1 is SEHNR and CDR2 is FQNEAQ (reference sequence). The length of the CDR3 is 17 residues.

The table lists this clone with a few counts. This chain connects TRBV11-2 to TRBJ2-1; 9 bases fit TRBD1. Unmatched junction bases numbered 5, after V lost 0 bases and J lost 5 bases. The CDR3 extends over 16 amino acids. Germline assignment: CDR1 SGHAT and CDR2 FQNNGV. The CDR3 DNA is TGTGCCAGCAGCTTAGAGGGGACAGGGCCTAACAATGAGCAGTTCTTC. As protein: CASSLEGTGPNNEQFF.

This clone was recorded only once. The chain combines TRBV28 with TRBJ1-6, with 9 bases fitting TRBD1. The V gene end was trimmed by 8 bases and the J gene end by 7 bases; junction bases not matched to a gene: 6. Germline V gene sequence: CDR1 MDHEN, CDR2 SYDVKM. The CDR3 loop spans 14 amino acids. The CDR3 loop reads CASLWGTGNSPLHF. CDR3 nucleotide sequence: TGTGCCAGCTTGTGGGGGACAGGGAATTCACCCCTCCACTTT.

The sample holds one count of this clone. This chain uses TRBV5-1 with TRBJ2-5; 7 bases line up with TRBD2. CDR3 length: 14 amino acids. With 7 bases clipped from V and 1 base from J, the junction kept 7 bases outside the gene matches. Germline loops: CDR1 SGHRS, CDR2 YFSETQ. The CDR3 region has the DNA TGCGCCAGCGCCCCGGGGGGAGTCCAAGAGACCCAGTACTTC. Encoded protein: CASAPGGVQETQYF.

This chain joins TRBV29-1 and TRBJ1-4; 8 bases align to TRBD1. V lost 8 bases to trimming and J lost 2 bases; unmatched junction nucleotides: 4. The CDR3 contains 13 residues. Germline V gene data show CDR1 as SQVTM and CDR2 as ANQGSEA. Here the CDR3 reads CSYRQGTNEKLFF. The CDR3 DNA reads TGCAGCTACAGACAGGGGACTAATGAAAAACTGTTTTTT.

The rearrangement links TRBV4-3 to TRBJ1-3; D uncertain. Germline V lookup: CDR1 LGHNA, CDR2 YSLEER. V was cut by 2 bases and J by 3 bases, with 8 bases left in between. The CDR3 covers 14 residues. The CDR3 protein is CASSQSGNGNTIYF. The CDR3 DNA reads TGCGCCAGCAGCCAATCCGGGAATGGAAACACCATATATTTT.

The V gene is TRBV20-1, the J gene TRBJ1-5, with D unresolved. The CDR3 has 10 amino acids. Germline V gene data show CDR1 as DFQATT and CDR2 as SNEGSKA (reference sequence). V lost 3 bases to trimming and J lost 9 bases, with 6 bases between them. The CDR3 DNA reads TGCAGTGCTAGCCTTCCGCCCCAGCATTTT. Protein product: CSASLPPQHF.

The chain recombines TRBV4-1 with TRBJ2-3; 11 bases are shared with TRBD2. This CDR3 comprises 16 residues. CDR1 and CDR2 from the germline V gene are MGHRA and YSYEKL. The V gene end was trimmed by 4 bases and the J gene end by 1 base; junction bases not matched to a gene: 4. The CDR3 sequence: CASSRQTSGGTDTQYF. CDR3 DNA: TGCGCCAGCAGCCGCCAGACTAGCGGGGGCACAGATACGCAGTATTTT.

The count of this clone is one. The chain joins TRBV27 to TRBJ1-2; the match to TRBD1 covers 9 bases. The V gene end was trimmed by 4 bases and the J gene end by 4 bases; junction bases not matched to a gene: 13. The CDR3 length is 17 residues. Germline lookup yields CDR1 MNHEY and CDR2 SMNVEV (reference sequence). The CDR3 reads CASSSYGTGMGSYGYTF. In nucleotides, the CDR3 is TGTGCCAGCAGTTCTTACGGGACAGGGATGGGAAGCTATGGCTACACCTTC.

This clone appeared a single time. The V call is TRBV30, the J call TRBJ1-1; maybe TRBD1 (6 bases). V lost 0 bases and J 6 bases, leaving 11 bases between the germline ends. CDR1 is GTSNPN, CDR2 SVGIG, per germline (reference sequence). This CDR3 has 13 residues. CDR3 sequence: CAWSVGGASEAFF. CDR3 DNA sequence: TGTGCCTGGAGTGTAGGGGGGGCCTCTGAAGCTTTCTTT.

This rearrangement joins TRBV2 to TRBJ1-2; perhaps TRBD1 as D (5 bases). Germline values: CDR1 SNHLY, CDR2 FYNNEI. CDR3 length: 13 amino acids. V lost 6 bases to trimming and J lost 8 bases, with 16 bases between them. This CDR3 is CASSRTLSDGYTF. The CDR3 nucleotides are TGTGCCAGCAGCCGGACATTGTCCGACGGCTACACCTTC. Full variable domain (remainder filled in from reference TRBV2 and TRBJ1-2): EPEVTQTPSHQVTQMGQEVILRCVPISNHLYFYWYRQILGQKVEFLVSFYNNEISEKSEIFDDQFSVERPDGSNFTLKIRSTKLEDSAMYFCASSRTLSDGYTFGSGTRLTVV.

This chain links TRBV5-1 with TRBJ2-3; TRBD2 might be the D (6 bases). Trimming cost V 2 bases and J 3 bases, with 13 bases left between them. The germline V gene encodes CDR1 SGHRS and CDR2 YFSETQ. The CDR3 runs to 15 residues. CDR3 coding DNA: TGCGCCAGCAGCTTTATTCCTAGCGAAACAGATACGCAGTATTTT. Protein: CASSFIPSETDTQYF.

This clone was seen just once. The rearrangement joins TRBV28 to TRBJ1-4; 10 positions agree with TRBD1. The CDR3 length is 15 residues. V shed 5 bases and J 5 bases; nucleotides not matched to a gene: 5. Per the germline V gene, CDR1 is MDHEN and CDR2 is SYDVKM. Written as DNA, the CDR3 is TGTGCCAGCAGTCCTGGGGGACAGGGGAATGAAAAACTGTTTTTT. It is translated as CASSPGGQGNEKLFF. The full variable domain, its missing parts supplied by reference TRBV28 and TRBJ1-4, is DVKVTQSSRYLVKRTGEKVFLECVQDMDHENMFWYRQDPGLGLRLIYFSYDVKMKEKGDIPEGYSVSREKKERFSLILESASTNQTSMYLCASSPGGQGNEKLFFGSGTQLSVL.

This clone has only a few counts. V is TRBV7-9 and J is TRBJ1-1; no reliable D call. The germline V and J ends were trimmed by 4 bases and 1 base, with 7 bases remaining between them. CDR3 size: 13 residues. The germline V gene encodes CDR1 SEHNR and CDR2 FQNEAQ (reference sequence). CDR3 loop: CASSSQANTEAFF. The CDR3 coding sequence is TGTGCCAGCAGCTCCCAAGCGAACACTGAAGCTTTCTTT.

Of note for this clone: This may be a read error: a much more frequent sequence differs by one nucleotide. This same CDR3 is encoded by further DNA sequences in the sample. The CDR3 spells CASSPGYEQYF. CDR3 DNA: TGTGCCAGCAGCCCGGGGTACGAGCAGTACTTC. The chain has TRBV14 and TRBJ2-7, with a weak D call TRBD2 (5 bases). The CDR3 covers 11 residues. V gave up 4 bases and J gave up 4 bases, with 5 bases separating them. Germline CDR1 is SGHDN and CDR2 is FVKESK.

The chain has TRBV27 and TRBJ2-1; maybe TRBD2 (6 bases). V lost 0 bases to trimming and J lost 2 bases, with 8 bases between them. CDR1 is MNHEY, CDR2 SMNVEV, per germline (reference sequence). The CDR3 consists of 15 residues. The CDR3 spells CASSLSTSPYNEQFF. CDR3 DNA sequence: TGTGCCAGCAGTTTATCTACTAGCCCCTACAATGAGCAGTTCTTC.

V usage is TRBV30 and J usage is TRBJ1-5, with TRBD1 identical over 7 bases. CDR3 length equals 15 residues. The V segment lost 2 bases and the J segment 11 bases; nucleotides outside the gene matches: 15. CDR1 GTSNPN and CDR2 SVGIG come from the germline V gene (reference sequence). As DNA, the CDR3 is TGTGCCTGGAGTACTGCCGGGACAGCCTTTGAGGCCCAGCATTTT. Its translation is CAWSTAGTAFEAQHF.

J is TRBJ1-2 and V is TRBV9; perhaps TRBD1 as D (5 bases). Germline assignment: CDR1 SGDLS and CDR2 YYNGEE. CDR3 length: 15 amino acids. V was shortened by 4 bases and J by 5 bases, with 18 bases between the two germline ends. The CDR3 region has the DNA TGTGCCAGCAGCCCGGAGGGGCAGACCTCATATGGCTACACCTTC. This codes for CASSPEGQTSYGYTF.

V usage is TRBV27 and J usage is TRBJ1-2; 9 bases are shared with TRBD1. Germline V CDR1 and CDR2: MNHEY, SMNVEV (reference sequence). V trimming: 6 bases; J trimming: 4 bases; junction bases outside the gene matches: 6. The length of the CDR3 is 14 residues. The CDR3 spells CASRTTGGVYGYTF. The CDR3, as DNA: TGTGCCAGCAGAACGACAGGGGGTGTCTATGGCTACACCTTC.

CDR3 sequence reads: CASSSPGQGYNEQFF. The CDR3 nucleotides read TGTGCCAGCAGCTCCCCGGGACAGGGCTACAATGAGCAGTTCTTC. The V call is TRBV5-4, the J call TRBJ2-1; 9 nucleotides line up with TRBD1. The CDR3 is made up of 15 amino acids. Germline CDR1 SGHNT, CDR2 YYREEE (reference sequence). V was clipped by 3 bases and J by 3 bases; unmatched bases: 4. The full variable domain, rest sourced from reference TRBV5-4 and TRBJ2-1, is ETGVTQSPTHLIKTRGQQVTLRCSSQSGHNTVSWYQQALGQGPQFIFQYYREEENGRGNFPPRFSGLQFPNYSSELNVNALELDDSALYLCASSSPGQGYNEQFFGPGTRLTVL.